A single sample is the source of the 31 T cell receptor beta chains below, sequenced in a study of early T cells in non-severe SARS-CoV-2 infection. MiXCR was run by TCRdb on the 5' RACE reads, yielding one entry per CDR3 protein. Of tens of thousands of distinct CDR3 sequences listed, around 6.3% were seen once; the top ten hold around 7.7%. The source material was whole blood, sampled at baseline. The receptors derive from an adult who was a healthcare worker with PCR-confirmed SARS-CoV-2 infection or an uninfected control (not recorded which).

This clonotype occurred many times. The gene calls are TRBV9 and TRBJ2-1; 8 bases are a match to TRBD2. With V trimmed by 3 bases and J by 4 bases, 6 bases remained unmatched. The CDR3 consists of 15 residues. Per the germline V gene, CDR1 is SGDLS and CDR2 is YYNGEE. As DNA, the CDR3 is TGTGCCAGCAGCGGAGGGCTAGCGGGTTACAATGAGCAGTTCTTC. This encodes CASSGGLAGYNEQFF.

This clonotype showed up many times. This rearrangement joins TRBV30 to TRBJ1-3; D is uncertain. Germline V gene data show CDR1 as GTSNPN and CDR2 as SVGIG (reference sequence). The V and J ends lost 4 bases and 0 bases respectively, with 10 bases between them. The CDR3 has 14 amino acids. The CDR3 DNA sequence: TGTGCCTGGACGTGGCGCTACTCTGGAAACACCATATATTTT. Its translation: CAWTWRYSGNTIYF. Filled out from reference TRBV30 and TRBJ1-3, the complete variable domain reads SQTIHQWPATLVQPVGSPLSLECTVEGTSNPNLYWYRQAAGRGLQLLFYSVGIGQISSEVPQNLSASRPQDRQFILSSKKLLLSDSGFYLCAWTWRYSGNTIYFGEGSWLTVV.

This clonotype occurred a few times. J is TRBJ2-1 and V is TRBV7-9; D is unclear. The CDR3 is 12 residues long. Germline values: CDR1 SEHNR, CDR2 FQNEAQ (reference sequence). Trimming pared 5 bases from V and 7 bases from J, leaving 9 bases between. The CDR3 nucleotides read TGTGCCAGCAGCCTCCTACGAAATGAGCAGTTCTTC. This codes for CASSLLRNEQFF.

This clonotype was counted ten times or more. CDR3 region: CASSPTTRIFNEQFF. The CDR3 DNA follows: TGTGCCAGCTCACCAACAACTAGAATCTTCAATGAGCAGTTCTTC. The chain is built from TRBV18 and TRBJ2-1; maybe TRBD2 (5 bases). Germline CDR1 KGHSH, CDR2 LQKENI. Trimming pared 2 bases from V and 6 bases from J, leaving 14 bases between. The CDR3 sequence is 15 residues long.

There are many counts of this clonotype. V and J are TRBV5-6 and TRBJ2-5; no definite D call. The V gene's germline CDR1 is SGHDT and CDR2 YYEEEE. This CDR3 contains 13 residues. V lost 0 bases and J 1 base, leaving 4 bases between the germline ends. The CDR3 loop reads CASSLGTQETQYF. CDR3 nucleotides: TGTGCCAGCAGCTTGGGGACCCAAGAGACCCAGTACTTC.

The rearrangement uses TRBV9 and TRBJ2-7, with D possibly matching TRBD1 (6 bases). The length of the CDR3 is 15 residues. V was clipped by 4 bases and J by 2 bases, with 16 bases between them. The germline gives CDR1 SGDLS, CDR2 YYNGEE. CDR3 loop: CASSLGRDTTYEQYF. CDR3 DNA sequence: TGTGCCAGCAGCCTAGGTCGGGACACTACCTACGAGCAGTACTTC. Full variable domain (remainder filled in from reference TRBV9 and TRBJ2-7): DSGVTQTPKHLITATGQRVTLRCSPRSGDLSVYWYQQSLDQGLQFLIQYYNGEERAKGNILERFSAQQFPDLHSELNLSSLELGDSALYFCASSLGRDTTYEQYFGPGTRLTVT.

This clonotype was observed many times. The CDR3, as DNA: TGCAGCGTTGAGGTTGATAGCAATCAGCCCCAGCATTTT. This codes for CSVEVDSNQPQHF. V and J are TRBV29-1 and TRBJ1-5; D remains unclear. The length of the CDR3 is 13 residues. The germline V gene has CDR1 SQVTM and CDR2 ANQGSEA. V was shortened by 3 bases and J by 0 bases, with 6 bases between the two germline ends.

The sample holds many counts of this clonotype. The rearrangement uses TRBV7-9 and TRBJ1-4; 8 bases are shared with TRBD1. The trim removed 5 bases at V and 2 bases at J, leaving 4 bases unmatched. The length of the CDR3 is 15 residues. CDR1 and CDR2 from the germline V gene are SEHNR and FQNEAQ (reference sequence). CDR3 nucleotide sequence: TGTGCCAGCAGCCAAGACAGGGGCACTAATGAAAAACTGTTTTTT. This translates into CASSQDRGTNEKLFF. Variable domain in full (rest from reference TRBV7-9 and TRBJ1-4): DTGVSQNPRHKITKRGQNVTFRCDPISEHNRLYWYRQTLGQGPEFLTYFQNEAQLEKSRLLSDRFSAERPKGSFSTLEIQRTEQGDSAMYLCASSQDRGTNEKLFFGSGTQLSVL.

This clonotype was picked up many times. CDR3 residues: CASSFGLVNQPQHF. The CDR3 nucleotides read TGTGCCAGCAGTTTCGGTCTTGTTAATCAGCCCCAGCATTTT. This chain uses TRBV12-3 or TRBV12-4 with TRBJ1-5; D gene ambiguous. With 3 bases removed from V and 4 bases from J, the gap between germline ends came to 10 bases. The CDR3 runs to 14 residues.

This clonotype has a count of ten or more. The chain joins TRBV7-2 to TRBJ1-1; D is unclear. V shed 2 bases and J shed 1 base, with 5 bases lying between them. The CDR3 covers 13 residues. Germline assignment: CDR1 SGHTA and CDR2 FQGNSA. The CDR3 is CASSLPENTEAFF. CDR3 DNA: TGTGCCAGCAGCTTACCAGAGAACACTGAAGCTTTCTTT. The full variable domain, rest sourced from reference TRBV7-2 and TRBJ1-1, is GAGVSQSPSNKVTEKGKDVELRCDPISGHTALYWYRQSLGQGLEFLIYFQGNSAPDKSGLPSDRFSAERTGGSVSTLTIQRTQQEDSAVYLCASSLPENTEAFFGQGTRLTVV.

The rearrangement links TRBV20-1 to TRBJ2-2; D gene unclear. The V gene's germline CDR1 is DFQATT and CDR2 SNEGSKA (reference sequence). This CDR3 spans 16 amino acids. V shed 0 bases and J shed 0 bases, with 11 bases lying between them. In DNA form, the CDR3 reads TGCAGTGCTAGAGATCTTATAGGGACGAACACCGGGGAGCTGTTTTTT. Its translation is CSARDLIGTNTGELFF.

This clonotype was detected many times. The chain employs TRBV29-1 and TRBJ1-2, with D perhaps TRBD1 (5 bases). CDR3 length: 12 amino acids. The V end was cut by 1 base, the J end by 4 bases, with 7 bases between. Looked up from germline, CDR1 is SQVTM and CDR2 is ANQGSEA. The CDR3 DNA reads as TGCAGCGTTGAAGGGGGCGGCTATGGCTACACCTTC. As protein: CSVEGGGYGYTF.

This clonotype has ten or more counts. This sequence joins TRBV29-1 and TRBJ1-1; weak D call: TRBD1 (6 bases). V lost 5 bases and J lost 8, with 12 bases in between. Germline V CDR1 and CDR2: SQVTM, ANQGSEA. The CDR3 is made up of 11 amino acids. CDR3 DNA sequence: TGCAGCGTTCGGGGGGCGTGGGAAGCTTTCTTT. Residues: CSVRGAWEAFF.

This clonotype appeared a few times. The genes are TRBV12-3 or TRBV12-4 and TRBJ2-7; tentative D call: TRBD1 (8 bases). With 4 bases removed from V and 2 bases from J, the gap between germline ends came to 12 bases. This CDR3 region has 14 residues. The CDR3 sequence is CASSSTGGAYEQYF. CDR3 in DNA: TGTGCCAGCAGTTCTACAGGGGGGGCCTACGAGCAGTACTTC.

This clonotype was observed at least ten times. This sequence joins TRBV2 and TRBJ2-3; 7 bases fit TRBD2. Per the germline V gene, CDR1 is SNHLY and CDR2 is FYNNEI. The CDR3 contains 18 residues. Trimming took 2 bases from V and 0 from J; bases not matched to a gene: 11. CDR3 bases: TGTGCCAGCAGTGAAATAACGGTAGCGGGTACAAGCACAGATACGCAGTATTTT. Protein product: CASSEITVAGTSTDTQYF.

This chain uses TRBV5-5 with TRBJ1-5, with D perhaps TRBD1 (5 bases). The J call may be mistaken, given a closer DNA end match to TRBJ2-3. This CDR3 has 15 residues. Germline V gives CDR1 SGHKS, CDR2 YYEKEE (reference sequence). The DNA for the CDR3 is TGTGCCAGCAGCTTGGTTGCAGGGCCCAATCAGCCCCAGTATTTT. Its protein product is CASSLVAGPNQPQYF.

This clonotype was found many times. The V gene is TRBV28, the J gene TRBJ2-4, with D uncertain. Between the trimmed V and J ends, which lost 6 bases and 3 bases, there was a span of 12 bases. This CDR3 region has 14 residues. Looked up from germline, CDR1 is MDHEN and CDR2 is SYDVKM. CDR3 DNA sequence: TGTGCCAGCAGCGGGCTTAACCTCAAAAACATTCAGTACTTC. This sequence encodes CASSGLNLKNIQYF.

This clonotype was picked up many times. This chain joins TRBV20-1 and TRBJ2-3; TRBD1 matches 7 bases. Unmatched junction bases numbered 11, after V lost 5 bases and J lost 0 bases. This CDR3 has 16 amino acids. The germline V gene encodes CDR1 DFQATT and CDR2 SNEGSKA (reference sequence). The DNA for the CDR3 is TGCAGTGCTGGGGGATCGACAGGGTCTAGCACAGATACGCAGTATTTT. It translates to CSAGGSTGSSTDTQYF.

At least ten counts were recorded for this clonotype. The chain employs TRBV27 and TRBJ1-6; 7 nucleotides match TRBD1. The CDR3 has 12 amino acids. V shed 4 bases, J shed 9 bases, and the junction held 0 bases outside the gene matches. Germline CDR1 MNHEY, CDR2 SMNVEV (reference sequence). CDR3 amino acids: CASSYRGSPLHF. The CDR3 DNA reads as TGTGCCAGCAGTTACAGGGGTTCACCCCTCCACTTT.

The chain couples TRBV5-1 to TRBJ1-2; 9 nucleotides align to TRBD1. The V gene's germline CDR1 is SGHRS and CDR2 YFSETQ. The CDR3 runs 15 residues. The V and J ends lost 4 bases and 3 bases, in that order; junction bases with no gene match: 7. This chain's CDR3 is CASSPTRQGDYGYTF. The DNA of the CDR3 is TGCGCCAGCAGCCCTACCCGACAGGGGGACTATGGCTACACCTTC.

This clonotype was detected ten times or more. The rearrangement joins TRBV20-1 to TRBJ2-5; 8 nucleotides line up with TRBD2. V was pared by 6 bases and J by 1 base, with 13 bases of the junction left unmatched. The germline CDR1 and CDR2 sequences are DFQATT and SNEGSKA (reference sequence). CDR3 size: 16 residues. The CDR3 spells CSAREKTSVFQETQYF. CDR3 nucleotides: TGCAGTGCCAGGGAGAAGACTAGCGTATTCCAAGAGACCCAGTACTTC.

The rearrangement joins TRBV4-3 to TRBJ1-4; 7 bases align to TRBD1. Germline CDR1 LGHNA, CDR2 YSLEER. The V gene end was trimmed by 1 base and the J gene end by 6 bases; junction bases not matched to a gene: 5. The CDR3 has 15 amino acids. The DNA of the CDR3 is TGCGCCAGCAGCCAAGGTCAAGGGGGCTATGAAAAACTGTTTTTT. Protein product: CASSQGQGGYEKLFF.

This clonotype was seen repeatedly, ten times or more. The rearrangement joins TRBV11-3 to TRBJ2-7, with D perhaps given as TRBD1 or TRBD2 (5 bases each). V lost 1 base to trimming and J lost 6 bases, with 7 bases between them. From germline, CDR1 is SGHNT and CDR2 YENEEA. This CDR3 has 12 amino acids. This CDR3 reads CASSLGGVEQYF. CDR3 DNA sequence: TGTGCCAGCAGCTTAGGAGGGGTCGAGCAGTACTTC.

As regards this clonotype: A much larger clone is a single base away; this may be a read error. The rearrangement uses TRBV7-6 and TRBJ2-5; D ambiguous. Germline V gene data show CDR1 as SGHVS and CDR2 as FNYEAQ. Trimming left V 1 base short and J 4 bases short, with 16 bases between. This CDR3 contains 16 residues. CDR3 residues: CASSLGPHDNLETQYF. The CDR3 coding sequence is TGTGCCAGCAGCTTAGGCCCCCATGACAACCTAGAGACCCAGTACTTC.

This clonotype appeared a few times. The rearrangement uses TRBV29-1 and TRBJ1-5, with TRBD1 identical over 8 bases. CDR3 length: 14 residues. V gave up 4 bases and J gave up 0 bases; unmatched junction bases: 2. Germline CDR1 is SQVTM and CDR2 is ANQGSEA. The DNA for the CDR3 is TGCAGCGTTGCAGGGGGCTATAGCAATCAGCCCCAGCATTTT. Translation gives CSVAGGYSNQPQHF. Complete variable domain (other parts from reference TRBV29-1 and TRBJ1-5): SAVISQKPSRDICQRGTSLTIQCQVDSQVTMMFWYRQQPGQSLTLIATANQGSEATYESGFVIDKFPISRPNLTFSTLTVSNMSPEDSSIYLCSVAGGYSNQPQHFGDGTRLSIL.

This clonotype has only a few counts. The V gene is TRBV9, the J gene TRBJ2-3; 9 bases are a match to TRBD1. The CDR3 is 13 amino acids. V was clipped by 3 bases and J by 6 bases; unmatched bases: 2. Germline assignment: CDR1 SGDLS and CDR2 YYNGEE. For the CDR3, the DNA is TGTGCCAGCAGCGGCACAGGGGGCGATACGCAGTATTTT. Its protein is CASSGTGGDTQYF.

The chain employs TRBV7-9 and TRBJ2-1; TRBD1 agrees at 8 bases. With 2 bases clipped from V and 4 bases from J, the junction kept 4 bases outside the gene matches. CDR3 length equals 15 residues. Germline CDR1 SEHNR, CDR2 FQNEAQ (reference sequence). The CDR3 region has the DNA TGTGCCAGCAGCTTACCAGGACAGGGATACAATGAGCAGTTCTTC. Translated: CASSLPGQGYNEQFF.

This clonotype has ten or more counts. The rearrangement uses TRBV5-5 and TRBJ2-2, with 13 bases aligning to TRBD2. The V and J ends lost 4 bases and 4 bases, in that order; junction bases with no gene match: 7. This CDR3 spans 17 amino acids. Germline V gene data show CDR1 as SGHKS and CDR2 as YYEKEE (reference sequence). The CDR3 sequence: CASSSWTSGGFTGELFF. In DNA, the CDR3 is TGTGCCAGCAGCAGTTGGACTAGCGGGGGTTTCACCGGGGAGCTGTTTTTT.

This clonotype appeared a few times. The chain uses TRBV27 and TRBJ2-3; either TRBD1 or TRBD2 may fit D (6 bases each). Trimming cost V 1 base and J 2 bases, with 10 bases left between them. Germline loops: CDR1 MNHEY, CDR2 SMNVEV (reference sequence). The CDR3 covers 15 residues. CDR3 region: CASSLFWGATDTQYF. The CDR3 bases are TGTGCCAGCAGTTTATTCTGGGGGGCCACAGATACGCAGTATTTT.

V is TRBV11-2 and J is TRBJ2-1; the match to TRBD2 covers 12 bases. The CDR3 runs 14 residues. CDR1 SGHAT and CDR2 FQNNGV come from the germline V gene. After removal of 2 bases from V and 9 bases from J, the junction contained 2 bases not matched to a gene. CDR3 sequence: CASSLLAGGAEQFF. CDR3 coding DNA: TGTGCCAGCAGCTTACTAGCGGGGGGGGCTGAGCAGTTCTTC.

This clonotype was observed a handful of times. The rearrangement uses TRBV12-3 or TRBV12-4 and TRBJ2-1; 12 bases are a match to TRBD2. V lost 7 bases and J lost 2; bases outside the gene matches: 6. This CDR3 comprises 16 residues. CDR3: CASTPTSGRTYNEQFF. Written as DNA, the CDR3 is TGTGCCAGCACTCCGACTAGCGGGAGAACCTACAATGAGCAGTTCTTC.